This T cell receptor beta chain was documented in a study of T cells after yellow fever vaccination (dated by TCRdb to between 2018 and 2020). For the study in its entirety: The SMART-Seq v4 Ultra Low Input RNA kit was used to prepare libraries from fractions with low cell numbers. To follow T-cell clones before and after primary and booster YFV17D yellow fever vaccination, bulk TCR alpha and beta repertoires were sequenced over time. Two healthy male donors made up the cohort, one aged 18 to 29 years and the other aged 30 to 40 years. Blood was collected at multiple timepoints before and after primary and secondary immunization, and bulk PBMC replicates and cell subsets were isolated. What the study reported, not specific to this receptor: After the booster, most of the clones that had expanded following primary vaccination were detected again (around 95% of CD4 and around 87% of CD8), which suggests that memory was broadly maintained. A small fraction of clonotypes appeared in both the CD4 and CD8 compartments, likely as a result of convergent recombination. Computational filtering was required because FACS-sorted repertoires could contain abundant contaminating clonotypes from the bulk population. Compared with the primary T-cell response, the secondary T-cell response was faster but weaker, reaching its peak on day 5 rather than on day 15. The study included only a couple of donors, which limits how far the findings can be generalized.

Interpreted using the paper, the treatment or condition label stands for: live attenuated yellow fever vaccine strain. PBMCs were isolated from peripheral blood using a standard Ficoll-Paque protocol. Dynabeads CD4 and CD8 positive selection kits were used to isolate CD4 and CD8 T-cell fractions. TriZol was used to extract RNA from bulk PBMCs, from CD4 and CD8 fractions, and from dextramer-positive and dextramer-negative fractions. The CDR3 numbers 11 residues from cysteine through phenylalanine. Just CDR3 DNA is preserved here, 33 bases in frame from base 1. Sequences DFQATT (CDR1) and SNEGSKA (CDR2) are obtained from the germline V gene (reference sequence). V gives up 6 bases and J gives up 13 bases, and the segment between their germline ends measures 16 bases. The sample holds many counts of this clonotype. It lacks a known antigen. The input lacks base qualities; no much larger clone sits a single base away.

TCR cDNA was synthesized by 5'RACE template switching, through which a universal primer site and unique molecular identifiers were introduced. cDNA synthesis was primed from both the TCR alpha and TCR beta constant segments. Library amplification involved two PCR steps, and the second step added sample barcodes and sequencing adapters. Sequencing of the libraries was done on either Illumina HiSeq 2500 (2x100 bp) or NovaSeq (2x150 bp). Per the source publication's procedure: Reads were demultiplexed and collapsed into UMI consensus sequences with MIGEC, and V(D)J alignment was performed with MiXCR. Vaccine-responding clonotypes were defined with edgeR using replicate PBMC samples, requiring FDR below 0.01 and a log2 fold change above 5 up to day 15. CD4 or CD8 identity was assigned to each bulk clonotype according to whether the clonotype was present at higher abundance in the sequenced CD4 repertoire or the sequenced CD8 repertoire. The public reads were reprocessed in TCRdb via fastp at Q25 and MiXCR, keeping in-frame beta chains. Every CDR3 protein is listed once, alongside the most common genes and DNA of its rows. TCRdb's processing, not the authors' own work, is the source of the V and J calls. This sample has roughly 150,000 distinct CDR3 sequences in its table, and under 8% of those were observed once. Under 0.7% of the sample lies in the top ten.

The chain links TRBV20-1 with TRBJ2-1; the D gene may be TRBD1 or TRBD2, since each aligns over 6 bases. The TCR comes from a man aged 30-40 years who received the YFV17D yellow fever vaccine. Sequenced material: CD4+ T cells sorted from PBMCs, taken 10 days after the yellow fever booster vaccination. The nucleotides are TGCAGTGCCGCTAGGGGGGATCGCCAGTTCTTC. This encodes CSAARGDRQFF.